This TCR beta chain is from a study of regulatory T cells in long-lasting Graves disease. Findings and caveats of the study: Peripheral blood, not thyroid tissue, was the sole material studied.

The time point here: persistent/refractory GD, antithyroid drugs over 5 years with positive TRAb. From RNA extracted from PBMCs, the TCR library was made. For TCR beta, libraries came from iRepertoire HTBI primers and Arm-PCR of CDR3 regions. TCRdb fed the multiplex PCR reads into MiXCR, producing one record per CDR3 protein. The sample lists 650,000 to 850,000 distinct CDR3 sequences; about 32% were seen once. This clonotype was seen at least ten times. The antigen is unknown. The starting material was peripheral blood mononuclear cells (PBMCs), obtained when the disease was refractory, from a patient treated with antithyroid drugs. The receptor was derived from a female donor with Graves disease.

CDR3 residues: CSGGEGLMLETQYF. As DNA, the CDR3 is TGCAGTGGAGGGGAGGGCCTCATGTTGGAGACCCAGTACTTC. V is TRBV20-1 and J is TRBJ2-5, with 7 positions matching TRBD2. Per the germline V gene, CDR1 is DFQATT and CDR2 is SNEGSKA (reference sequence). The junction had 13 bases not matched to a gene; V was cut back by 7 bases and J by 5 bases. The length of the CDR3 is 14 residues.